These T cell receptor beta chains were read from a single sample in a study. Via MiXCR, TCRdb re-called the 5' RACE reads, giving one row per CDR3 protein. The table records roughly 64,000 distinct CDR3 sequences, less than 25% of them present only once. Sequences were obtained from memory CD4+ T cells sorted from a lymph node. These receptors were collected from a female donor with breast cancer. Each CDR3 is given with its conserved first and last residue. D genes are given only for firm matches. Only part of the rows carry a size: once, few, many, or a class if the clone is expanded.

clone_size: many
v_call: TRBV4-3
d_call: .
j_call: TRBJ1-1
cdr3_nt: TGCGCCAGCAGCCCTTTGTTAGGCATCTTCACTGAAGCTTTCTTT
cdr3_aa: CASSPLLGIFTEAFF

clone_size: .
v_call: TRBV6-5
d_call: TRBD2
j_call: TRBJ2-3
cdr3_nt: TGTGCCAGCAGTTCCGAGCGGGAGGGCCATACAGATACGCAGTATTTT
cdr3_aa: CASSSEREGHTDTQYF

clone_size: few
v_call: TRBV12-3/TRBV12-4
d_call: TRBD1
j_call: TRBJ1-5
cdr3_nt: TGTGCCAGCAGGGTAGACAGGGCGTATTGGCCCCAGCATTTT
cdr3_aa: CASRVDRAYWPQHF

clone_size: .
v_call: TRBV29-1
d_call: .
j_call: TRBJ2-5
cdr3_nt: TGCAGCGTTGTAAGGTCTTCGGAGACCCAGTACTTC
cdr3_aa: CSVVRSSETQYF

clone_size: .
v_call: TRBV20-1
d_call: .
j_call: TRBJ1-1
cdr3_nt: TGCAGTCCCCGGACAGTTAGTATGAACACTGAAGCTTTCTTT
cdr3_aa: CSPRTVSMNTEAFF

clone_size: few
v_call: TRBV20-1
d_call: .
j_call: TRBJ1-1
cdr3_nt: TGCAGTGCTTTGCCACCCGACGGGGGGGACACTGAAGCTTTCTTT
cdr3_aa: CSALPPDGGDTEAFF

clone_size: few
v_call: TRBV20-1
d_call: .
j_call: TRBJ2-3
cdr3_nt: TGCAGTGCTCACCGGGACCGAGGAGTGGGAGATACGCAGTATTTT
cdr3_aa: CSAHRDRGVGDTQYF

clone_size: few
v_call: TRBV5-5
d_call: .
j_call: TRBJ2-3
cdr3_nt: TGTGCCAGCAGTCTAGGACAGAATTCGCAGTATTTT
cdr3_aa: CASSLGQNSQYF

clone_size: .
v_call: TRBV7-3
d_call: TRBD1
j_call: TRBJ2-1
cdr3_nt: TGTGCCAGCGGGAAGGGACAGGGTGGTAACAATGAGCAGTTCTTC
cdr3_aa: CASGKGQGGNNEQFF

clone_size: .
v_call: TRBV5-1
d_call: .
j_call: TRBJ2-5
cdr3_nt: TGCGCCAGCAGCTTCGGAGGACAGCAAGAGACCCAGTACTTC
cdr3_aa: CASSFGGQQETQYF

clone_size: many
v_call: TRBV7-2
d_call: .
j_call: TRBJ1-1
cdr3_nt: TGTGCCAGCAGCTTAGCGTCGTCATTCACTGAAGCTTTCTTT
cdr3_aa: CASSLASSFTEAFF

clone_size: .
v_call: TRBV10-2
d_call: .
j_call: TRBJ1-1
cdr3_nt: TGCGCCAGCGGGACGGGACGTATGAACACTGAAGCTTTCTTT
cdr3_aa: CASGTGRMNTEAFF

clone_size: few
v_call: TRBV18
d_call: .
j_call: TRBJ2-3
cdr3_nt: TGTGCCAGCTCACCAGGGTATCCTAGCACAGATACGCAGTATTTT
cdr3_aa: CASSPGYPSTDTQYF

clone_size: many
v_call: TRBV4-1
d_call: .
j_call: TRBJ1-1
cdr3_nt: TGCGCCAGCAGCCAAGATCCCTATCTCGAGGGGATGAACACTGAAGCTTTCTTT
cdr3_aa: CASSQDPYLEGMNTEAFF

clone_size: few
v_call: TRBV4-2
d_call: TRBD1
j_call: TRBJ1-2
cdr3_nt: TGTGCCAGCAGCCAGGCGGGACAGGGGATGGGCGGCTACACCTTC
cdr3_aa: CASSQAGQGMGGYTF